This T cell receptor beta chain is drawn from a study of shared clonotypes between healthy human individuals. As regards this clone: Antigen unknown.

Here immunoSEQ multiplex PCR was the method, and the copy in TCRdb shows in-frame clones only, minus some. This table holds some 1.1 million clones, about 72% found once. The healthy adult donors were HIV-negative and reported no recent acute infections or vaccinations. Within Nashville, Tennessee resided all donors, each a Caucasian adult. Study-level points and caveats: Non-shared clonotypes were found to have lower generation probabilities than the clonotypes that were shared by all four of the sorted-subset donors. Rarefaction curves obtained for sorted subsets showed sequencing incomplete despite large depth.

The sequence came from a man aged 18-30 years in good health. Some clones in this sample may be carry-over from other donors' samples. The sample consisted of memory CD4+ T cells from PBMCs. Sample subset: CD45RA-negative fraction.

The DNA for the CDR3 is TGTGCCAGCAGCGCGACAGGGATGGCCTACGAGCAGTACTTC. Residues: CASSATGMAYEQYF. The chain links TRBV7-2 to TRBJ2-7, with 7 bases aligning to TRBD1. Germline V gene sequence: CDR1 SGHTA, CDR2 FQGNSA. This CDR3 has 14 residues. V gave up 5 bases and J gave up 2 bases; unmatched junction bases: 6.